The 18 T cell receptor beta chains reported below all come from one sample, sequenced in a study of blood T cell repertoires in COVID-19. Produced via immunoSEQ multiplex PCR; TCRdb's table is partial and in-frame only. The sample gives hundreds of thousands of clones, approximately 88% of which show up once; around 10% is in the top ten. Source material: PBMCs or T cells enriched from blood (not recorded which). The receptors derive from a woman aged 18-29 years who had recovered from COVID-19.

V usage is TRBV30 and J usage is TRBJ1-1; 11 bases match TRBD1. CDR1 is GTSNPN and CDR2 is SVGIG in the germline V gene (reference sequence). This CDR3 contains 16 residues. J lost 0 bases, V lost 3 bases, and 6 bases had no gene match. The CDR3 DNA is TGTGCCTGGAGCTTAGGACAGGGGGCGTTGAACACTGAAGCTTTCTTT. Protein sequence: CAWSLGQGALNTEAFF.

CDR3 DNA: TGTGCCAGCAGCTTCGACAGGTACATGAACACTGAAGCTTTCTTT. Protein product: CASSFDRYMNTEAFF. The chain links TRBV7-8 to TRBJ1-1; a weak D match, TRBD1 (6 bases). The germline V gene encodes CDR1 SGHVS and CDR2 FQNEAQ. The V and J ends lost 3 bases and 0 bases respectively, with 11 bases between them. This CDR3 is 15 amino acids long.

The chain recombines TRBV28 with TRBJ2-4, with D possibly TRBD1 on 6 matching bases. Trimming pared 6 bases from V and 0 bases from J, leaving 18 bases between. Germline V gene sequence: CDR1 MDHEN, CDR2 SYDVKM. The CDR3 length is 17 residues. CDR3 sequence: CASSPIGATGAKNIQYF. The CDR3 region has the DNA TGTGCCAGCAGCCCGATCGGCGCGACAGGAGCCAAAAACATTCAGTACTTC.

V is TRBV2 and J is TRBJ1-2; D not certain. Trimming cost V 8 bases and J 4 bases, with 14 bases left between them. Germline CDR1 and CDR2: SNHLY and FYNNEI. CDR3 size: 13 residues. CDR3 nucleotides: TGTGCCAGCCGCCCGGGGAACCCCTATGGCTACACCTTC. It translates to CASRPGNPYGYTF.

The rearrangement links TRBV27 to TRBJ2-7; 8 nucleotides line up with TRBD2. The CDR3 spans 14 residues. Germline V lookup: CDR1 MNHEY, CDR2 SMNVEV (reference sequence). The ends lost 7 bases at V and 4 bases at J; junction bases unmatched: 9. CDR3 residues: CASKNGRGDYEQYF. The DNA for the CDR3 is TGTGCCAGCAAAAACGGGCGGGGGGATTACGAGCAGTACTTC.

CDR3 bases: TGTGCCAGCAGTTTCGGGAGGACCCCACCCTACGAGCAGTACTTC. It is translated as CASSFGRTPPYEQYF. This rearrangement joins TRBV27 to TRBJ2-7; TRBD2 matches 7 bases. The CDR3 loop spans 15 amino acids. Germline values: CDR1 MNHEY, CDR2 SMNVEV (reference sequence). V was pared by 3 bases and J by 2 bases, with 7 bases of the junction left unmatched.

The rearrangement joins TRBV28 to TRBJ2-1, with 7 nucleotides matching TRBD2. V gave up 7 bases and J gave up 7 bases; unmatched junction bases: 16. Germline CDR1 is MDHEN and CDR2 is SYDVKM. This CDR3 comprises 16 residues. CDR3 nucleotide sequence: TGTGCCAGCACCGGGGGGTGGGCTAGGCGGTGGAATGAGCAGTTCTTC. Its translation is CASTGGWARRWNEQFF.

V and J are TRBV7-2 and TRBJ2-1, with TRBD2 matching 7 bases. CDR1 and CDR2 from the germline V gene are SGHTA and FQGNSA. This CDR3 spans 14 amino acids. Losses at the gene ends were 4 bases for V and 5 bases for J; bases not matched to a gene: 5. CDR3: CASSWAGEDNEQFF. The CDR3 coding sequence is TGTGCCAGCAGCTGGGCGGGAGAAGACAATGAGCAGTTCTTC.

The V gene is TRBV27, the J gene TRBJ1-2; TRBD1 is a possible D gene (5 bases). CDR3 length: 16 residues. V dropped 0 bases and J dropped 4 bases, with 15 bases sitting between them. The germline CDR1 and CDR2 sequences are MNHEY and SMNVEV (reference sequence). CDR3 sequence (DNA): TGTGCCAGCAGTTTATCCTCGCGGGGCACCTTCTATGGCTACACCTTC. Its protein is CASSLSSRGTFYGYTF.

This CDR3 is CASSLQLVGSTEAFF. The CDR3 bases are TGCGCCAGCAGCTTGCAATTAGTGGGGAGCACTGAAGCTTTCTTT. V and J are TRBV5-1 and TRBJ1-1; D is ambiguous. The CDR3 has 15 amino acids. Trimming left V 1 base short and J 4 bases short, with 14 bases between. Germline V lookup: CDR1 SGHRS, CDR2 YFSETQ.

The sample holds one count of this clone. The chain is built from TRBV7-9 and TRBJ1-3; a possible D gene is TRBD1 (5 bases). V was cut by 11 bases and J by 1 base, with 12 bases left in between. The CDR3 length is 13 residues. CDR1 SEHNR and CDR2 FQNEAQ come from the germline V gene (reference sequence). DNA of the CDR3: TGTGCCGCGGGGCAGGGTTCTGGAAACACCATATATTTT. This encodes CAAGQGSGNTIYF.

CDR3 loop: CASSLWGKRGFLSYNEQFF. CDR3 DNA: TGTGCCAGCAGTTTATGGGGCAAGCGGGGGTTCCTCTCCTACAATGAGCAGTTCTTC. The chain carries TRBV28 and TRBJ2-1; TRBD2 aligns across 8 bases. After removal of 0 bases from V and 0 bases from J, the junction contained 10 bases not matched to a gene. This CDR3 has 19 amino acids. Germline V gives CDR1 MDHEN, CDR2 SYDVKM.

J is TRBJ1-4 and V is TRBV12-3 or TRBV12-4; 7 nucleotides align to TRBD1. V shed 4 bases and J 7 bases; nucleotides not matched to a gene: 3. The CDR3 has 13 amino acids. CDR3 sequence reads: CASSWGQLEKLFF. Written as DNA, the CDR3 is TGTGCCAGCAGTTGGGGACAGCTTGAAAAACTGTTTTTT.

The chain's CDR3 is CASSLLAGGSYEQYF. The CDR3 coding sequence is TGTGCCAGCAGCTTATTAGCGGGGGGCTCCTACGAGCAGTACTTC. The rearrangement joins TRBV11-2 to TRBJ2-7, with TRBD2 matching 10 bases. The germline CDR1 and CDR2 sequences are SGHAT and FQNNGV. J was trimmed by 0 bases and V by 2 bases; bases with no gene match: 1. This CDR3 is 15 amino acids long.

The V call is TRBV5-6, the J call TRBJ2-2; 12 bases are a match to TRBD1. CDR3 length equals 16 residues. The junction had 4 bases not matched to a gene; V was cut back by 2 bases and J by 5 bases. Per the germline V gene, CDR1 is SGHDT and CDR2 is YYEEEE. CDR3 sequence (DNA): TGTGCCAGCAGCTTTGGGACAGGGGGCTCGACCGGGGAGCTGTTTTTT. Translation gives CASSFGTGGSTGELFF.

V usage is TRBV7-9 and J usage is TRBJ1-3, with TRBD1 matching over 9 bases. Germline CDR1 is SEHNR and CDR2 is FQNEAQ (reference sequence). The CDR3 totals 17 residues. Trimming took 5 bases from V and 0 from J; bases not matched to a gene: 8. The CDR3 sequence: CASSTEGQGFSGNTIYF. The DNA of the CDR3 is TGTGCCAGCAGCACGGAGGGACAGGGCTTCTCTGGAAACACCATATATTTT.

The chain joins TRBV11-2 to TRBJ1-1; D gene ambiguous. CDR3 size: 15 residues. The germline V gene encodes CDR1 SGHAT and CDR2 FQNNGV. V was shortened by 1 base and J by 3 bases, with 12 bases between the two germline ends. Written as DNA, the CDR3 is TGTGCCAGCAGCTTAGTCCCCGGGCGGGACACTGAAGCTTTCTTT. It is translated as CASSLVPGRDTEAFF. The full variable domain, its missing parts supplied by reference TRBV11-2 and TRBJ1-1, is EAGVAQSPRYKIIEKRQSVAFWCNPISGHATLYWYQQILGQGPKLLIQFQNNGVVDDSQLPKDRFSAERLKGVDSTLKIQPAKLEDSAVYLCASSLVPGRDTEAFFGQGTRLTVV.

Only one count was recorded for this clone. CDR3 in DNA: TGTGCCAGCAGTTTATATCTAGGTGACTATGGCTACACCTTC. Amino acid sequence: CASSLYLGDYGYTF. This chain joins TRBV27 and TRBJ1-2; D not resolved. Germline values: CDR1 MNHEY, CDR2 SMNVEV (reference sequence). Trimming took 1 base from V and 3 from J, leaving 9 bases between them. The CDR3 covers 14 residues.